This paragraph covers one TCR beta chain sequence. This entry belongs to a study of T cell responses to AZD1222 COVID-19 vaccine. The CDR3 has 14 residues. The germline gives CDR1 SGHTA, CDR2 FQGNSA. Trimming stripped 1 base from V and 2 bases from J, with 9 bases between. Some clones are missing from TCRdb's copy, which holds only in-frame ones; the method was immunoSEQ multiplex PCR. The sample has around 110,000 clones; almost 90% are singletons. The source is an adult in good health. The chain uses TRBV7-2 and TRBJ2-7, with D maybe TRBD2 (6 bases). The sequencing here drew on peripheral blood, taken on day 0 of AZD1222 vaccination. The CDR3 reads CASSLGREAYEQYF. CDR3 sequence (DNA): TGTGCCAGCAGCTTAGGAAGGGAGGCCTACGAGCAGTACTTC.